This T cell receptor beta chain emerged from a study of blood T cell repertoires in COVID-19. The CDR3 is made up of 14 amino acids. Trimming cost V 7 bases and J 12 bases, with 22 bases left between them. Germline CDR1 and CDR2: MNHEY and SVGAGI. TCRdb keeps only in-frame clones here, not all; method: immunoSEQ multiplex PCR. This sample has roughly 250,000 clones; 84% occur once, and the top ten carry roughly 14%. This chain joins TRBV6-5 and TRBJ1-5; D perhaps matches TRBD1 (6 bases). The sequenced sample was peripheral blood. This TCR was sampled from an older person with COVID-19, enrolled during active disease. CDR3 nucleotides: TGTGCCAGCAATCCAGATTCCAGGGGAGCGGACCAGCATTTT. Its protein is CASNPDSRGADQHF.